This record concerns one T cell receptor beta chain sequence. Its antigen is undetermined. Profiling relied on immunoSEQ multiplex PCR, and the TCRdb table lists in-frame clones only, not all of them. This table holds 1,400,000 or so clones, roughly 98.5% found once. The sample originates from a study of shared clonotypes between healthy human individuals. Trimming removed 0 bases from V and 3 bases from J; junction bases left unmatched: 10. The CDR3 is 18 residues long. The germline gives CDR1 KGHSH, CDR2 LQKENI. Study results and limitations: Generation probabilities of non-shared clonotypes were lower (relative to those shared by all four donors). Researchers sampled blood only, noting tissue repertoires likely differ.

There were no recent acute infections or vaccinations among the donors, who were healthy HIV-negative adults. In the CD4+ fraction, cells were divided into CD45RA+ naive and CD45RA-negative memory subsets. The chain has TRBV18 and TRBJ2-1; 8 positions match TRBD2. The source material was naive CD4+ T cells sorted from blood. Subset denoted: CD45RA+ positively selected. The receptor's source is a man younger than 45 in good health. CDR3 sequence reads: CASSPPNSGTSHYNEQFF. As DNA, the CDR3 is TGTGCCAGCTCACCACCTAACTCCGGGACTAGTCACTACAATGAGCAGTTCTTC.